Below are 17 T cell receptor beta chains sequenced from a single sample in a study of shared clonotypes between healthy human individuals (dated by TCRdb to 2019 to 2021). Library preparation employed the immunoSEQ multiplex PCR assay. This is the immuneACCESS table as TCRdb keeps it, with only in-frame sequences that have V and J called. A part of the clones is gone; compared with another copy, unresolved V genes explain less than half, and the rest is unexplained. The sample table shows a few million clones, and approximately 95% are seen once. Around 0.4% of the sample belongs to the ten largest clones. The sample comprised naive CD4+ T cells from PBMCs. Taken with the paper, the label for cell subset or site translates to: CD45RA+ positively selected. These receptors all come from a man in his late teens or twenties in good health. Some clones in this sample may be carry-over from other donors' samples.

A single count supports this clone. The rearrangement uses TRBV5-1 and TRBJ1-3, with TRBD1 matching 7 bases. Germline V CDR1 and CDR2: SGHRS, YFSETQ. The CDR3 is 15 amino acids. V shed 2 bases, J shed 4 bases, and the junction held 6 bases outside the gene matches. In DNA, the CDR3 is TGCGCCAGCAGCTTAAAACAGGGGTACGGAAACACCATATATTTT. Translating it yields CASSLKQGYGNTIYF.

CDR3 loop: CASSLTQGLDGYTF. The CDR3 DNA follows: TGTGCCAGCAGTCTGACACAGGGGTTAGATGGCTACACCTTC. This chain uses TRBV5-8 with TRBJ1-2; 7 nucleotides align to TRBD1. J lost 6 bases, V lost 5 bases, and 10 bases had no gene match. The CDR3 runs 14 residues. Looked up from germline, CDR1 is SGHTS and CDR2 is YDEGEE.

The J gene is TRBJ2-3, the V gene TRBV7-2; 10 bases are a match to TRBD1. With 1 base clipped from V and 1 base from J, the junction kept 2 bases outside the gene matches. Germline V gene sequence: CDR1 SGHTA, CDR2 FQGNSA. The CDR3 runs to 16 residues. Here the CDR3 reads CASSLGGTGGTDTQYF. DNA for the CDR3: TGTGCCAGCAGCTTAGGCGGGACAGGGGGCACAGATACGCAGTATTTT.

The chain is built from TRBV2 and TRBJ2-1; 10 bases align to TRBD1. Trimming took 4 bases from V and 4 from J; bases not matched to a gene: 4. The germline CDR1 and CDR2 sequences are SNHLY and FYNNEI. This CDR3 comprises 15 residues. CDR3 residues: CASSGDRGFYNEQFF. The CDR3 DNA reads as TGTGCCAGCAGTGGGGACAGGGGATTTTACAATGAGCAGTTCTTC.

This chain links TRBV5-4 with TRBJ1-1, with 12 bases that match TRBD1. The ends lost 3 bases at V and 6 bases at J; junction bases unmatched: 6. CDR1 is SGHNT, CDR2 YYREEE, per germline (reference sequence). The CDR3 extends over 15 amino acids. CDR3 in amino acids: CASSSGTGGWSEAFF. CDR3 nucleotides: TGTGCCAGCAGCTCCGGGACAGGGGGCTGGTCTGAAGCTTTCTTT.

V is TRBV6-1 and J is TRBJ2-3; D call uncertain. The CDR3 extends over 14 amino acids. CDR1 and CDR2 (germline): MNHNS, SASEGT. Between the trimmed V and J ends, which lost 8 bases and 1 base, there was a span of 13 bases. Written as DNA, the CDR3 is TGTGCCAGCGGTGGTGTTGTCGGCACAGATACGCAGTATTTT. The encoded protein is CASGGVVGTDTQYF.

The V gene is TRBV28, the J gene TRBJ2-3; D unclear. Germline lookup yields CDR1 MDHEN and CDR2 SYDVKM. V gave up 3 bases and J gave up 10 bases, with 11 bases separating them. The CDR3 loop spans 12 amino acids. CDR3 DNA sequence: TGTGCCAGCAGTTTCTCCCCAAATCCGCAGTATTTT. Protein sequence: CASSFSPNPQYF.

This clone is a singleton in its sample. The V and J genes are TRBV18 and TRBJ2-1; 16 bases line up with TRBD2. Looked up from germline, CDR1 is KGHSH and CDR2 is LQKENI. The CDR3 spans 15 residues. Trimming removed 6 bases from V and 8 bases from J; junction bases left unmatched: 4. The CDR3 sequence is CASSPGLAGGYEQFF. The CDR3 DNA sequence: TGTGCCAGCTCTCCGGGACTAGCGGGAGGGTATGAGCAGTTCTTC.

The rearrangement joins TRBV6-5 to TRBJ2-1; 10 bases match TRBD2. CDR3 length equals 15 residues. Trimming cost V 1 base and J 10 bases; bases outside gene matches: 7. Per the germline V gene, CDR1 is MNHEY and CDR2 is SVGAGI. The CDR3 loop is CASSYFGTSDPEQFF. The CDR3, as DNA: TGTGCCAGCAGTTACTTCGGGACTAGCGACCCGGAGCAGTTCTTC.

The genes are TRBV5-1 and TRBJ2-1; 14 bases align to TRBD2. The CDR3 runs 14 residues. V shed 7 bases and J 7 bases; nucleotides not matched to a gene: 4. Germline V gives CDR1 SGHRS, CDR2 YFSETQ. In DNA form, the CDR3 reads TGCGCCAGCTGGACTAGCGGGAGGACAAATGAGCAGTTCTTC. Protein: CASWTSGRTNEQFF.

The V call is TRBV6-1, the J call TRBJ2-1; TRBD2 matches at 9 bases. Trimming cost V 4 bases and J 3 bases; bases outside gene matches: 1. This CDR3 spans 14 amino acids. Germline lookup yields CDR1 MNHNS and CDR2 SASEGT. CDR3 loop: CASSGSGSYNEQFF. CDR3 nucleotide sequence: TGTGCCAGCAGTGGTAGCGGGAGCTACAATGAGCAGTTCTTC.

The V gene is TRBV11-3, the J gene TRBJ2-1; D call uncertain. There are 12 residues in the CDR3. V was cut by 3 bases and J by 5 bases, with 5 bases left in between. Germline assignment: CDR1 SGHNT and CDR2 YENEEA. This chain's CDR3 is CASSFSDNEQFF. The CDR3 DNA reads as TGTGCCAGCAGCTTTTCGGACAATGAGCAGTTCTTC.

This chain connects TRBV28 to TRBJ2-7, with a weak D call TRBD2 (7 bases). The length of the CDR3 is 13 residues. Trimming shortened V by 11 bases and J by 3 bases, and 17 bases separated the two germline ends. The V gene's germline CDR1 is MDHEN and CDR2 SYDVKM. In DNA, the CDR3 is TGTGCCGTACAGGGAGGGCAACTCTACGAGCAGTACTTC. Protein sequence: CAVQGGQLYEQYF.

The chain uses TRBV2 and TRBJ1-1, with D possibly TRBD1 on 5 matching bases. The CDR3 is 13 amino acids. V was shortened by 9 bases and J by 0 bases, with 11 bases between the two germline ends. The V gene's germline CDR1 is SNHLY and CDR2 FYNNEI. The CDR3 is CARNRRLNTEAFF. The CDR3 DNA follows: TGTGCCAGAAACAGGAGATTGAACACTGAAGCTTTCTTT.

The CDR3 protein is CASSDGTGGAEPQHF. CDR3 coding DNA: TGTGCCAGCAGCGACGGGACAGGGGGCGCGGAGCCCCAGCATTTT. The J gene is TRBJ1-5, the V gene TRBV7-9; the match to TRBD1 covers 12 bases. J lost 8 bases, V lost 5 bases, and 7 bases had no gene match. The CDR3 loop spans 15 amino acids. Germline CDR1 reads SEHNR; CDR2 reads FQNEAQ (reference sequence). The whole variable domain, remainder taken from reference TRBV7-9 and TRBJ1-5, is DTGVSQNPRHKITKRGQNVTFRCDPISEHNRLYWYRQTLGQGPEFLTYFQNEAQLEKSRLLSDRFSAERPKGSFSTLEIQRTEQGDSAMYLCASSDGTGGAEPQHFGDGTRLSIL.

The J gene is TRBJ2-7, the V gene TRBV28; 13 bases align to TRBD2. Germline CDR1 reads MDHEN; CDR2 reads SYDVKM. With V trimmed by 1 base and J by 6 bases, 6 bases remained unmatched. The CDR3 has 16 amino acids. CDR3 nucleotide sequence: TGTGCCAGCAGTTTATTGACTAGCGGGGGGAGGGGCGAGCAGTACTTC. This translates into CASSLLTSGGRGEQYF. Combining the CDR3 with reference TRBV28 and TRBJ2-7 gives the whole variable domain DVKVTQSSRYLVKRTGEKVFLECVQDMDHENMFWYRQDPGLGLRLIYFSYDVKMKEKGDIPEGYSVSREKKERFSLILESASTNQTSMYLCASSLLTSGGRGEQYFGPGTRLTVT.

The chain is built from TRBV7-2 and TRBJ2-5; TRBD1 agrees at 8 bases. The V and J ends lost 5 bases and 4 bases, in that order; junction bases with no gene match: 6. Germline V gene lookup returns CDR1 SGHTA and CDR2 FQGNSA. The CDR3 runs to 14 residues. The CDR3: CASSQNRGSETQYF. In nucleotides, the CDR3 is TGTGCCAGCAGCCAGAACAGGGGGTCAGAGACCCAGTACTTC.